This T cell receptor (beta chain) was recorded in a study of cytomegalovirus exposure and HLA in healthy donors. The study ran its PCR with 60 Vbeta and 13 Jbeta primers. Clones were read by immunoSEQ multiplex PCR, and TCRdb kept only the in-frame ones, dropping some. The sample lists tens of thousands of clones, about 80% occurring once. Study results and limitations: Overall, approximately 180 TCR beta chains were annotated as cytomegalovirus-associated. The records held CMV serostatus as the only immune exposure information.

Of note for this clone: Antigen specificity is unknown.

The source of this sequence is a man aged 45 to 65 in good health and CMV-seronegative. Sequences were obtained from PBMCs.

This CDR3 is CASSPPDRGLHEQYF. CDR3 in DNA: TGCGCCAGCAGCCCACCGGACAGGGGGCTCCACGAGCAGTACTTC. The chain links TRBV5-1 to TRBJ2-7, with TRBD1 matching 11 bases. V lost 4 bases and J lost 5; bases outside the gene matches: 8. This CDR3 is 15 amino acids long. Germline-derived CDR1 and CDR2 are SGHRS and YFSETQ.